This T cell receptor beta chain was found in a study of blood T cell repertoires in COVID-19. Study background: Sources were T cells, B-cell-depleted T cells, or PBMCs; the material itself was cDNA or gDNA.

Deletions cut 2 bases from V and 5 bases from J, with 15 bases between. Germline CDR1 is MNHNY and CDR2 is SVGAGI (reference sequence). This CDR3 is 15 amino acids long. TCRdb's table, derived via immunoSEQ multiplex PCR, lists solely in-frame clones and lacks some. Here the sample spans 50,000 to 70,000 clones, approximately 87% being singletons. The sample comprised peripheral blood. This clonotype was obtained from a man in his sixties with active or convalescent COVID-19. This chain links TRBV6-6 with TRBJ1-1, with D possibly being TRBD1 (5 bases). CDR3 in DNA: TGTGCCAGCAGTTACGATGGAGGGGCGAGGACTGAAGCTTTCTTT. Amino acids: CASSYDGGARTEAFF.